These 32 T cell receptor beta chains came from one sample sequenced in a study of T cells in Graves' hyperthyroidism and ophthalmopathy. RNA transcripts were the template for amplifying TCR beta CDR3 regions. The TCR CDR3 first-round RT-PCR relied on the HTBI primer set. TCRdb processed the multiplex PCR reads anew with MiXCR; each CDR3 protein has one entry. The sample holds roughly 740,000 distinct CDR3 sequences, about 17% seen once. The sequenced material came from blood. The receptors here all came from a man aged 18-30 years with Graves' hyperthyroidism.

At least ten counts were recorded for this clonotype. The genes are TRBV5-1 and TRBJ2-1, with D tentatively TRBD1 (6 bases). Germline CDR1 SGHRS, CDR2 YFSETQ. Trimming removed 6 bases from V and 5 bases from J, with 18 bases in between. This CDR3 is built from 15 residues. The CDR3 spells CASTPDQGRDNEQFF. DNA for the CDR3: TGCGCCAGCACCCCTGATCAGGGGAGAGACAATGAGCAGTTCTTC.

Here the CDR3 DNA reads TGTGCCAGCAGTTTCCAGGCGGGAGTCCCAGATACGCAGTATTTT. Protein product: CASSFQAGVPDTQYF. The chain couples TRBV27 to TRBJ2-3, with 7 positions matching TRBD2. The V segment lost 3 bases and the J segment 4 bases; nucleotides outside the gene matches: 7. Germline CDR1 reads MNHEY; CDR2 reads SMNVEV (reference sequence). This CDR3 region has 15 residues.

The chain employs TRBV2 and TRBJ2-5, with 12 nucleotides matching TRBD2. Germline CDR1 and CDR2: SNHLY and FYNNEI. Unmatched junction bases numbered 0, after V lost 6 bases and J lost 4 bases. This CDR3 is built from 13 residues. CDR3 residues: CASRGLAGETQYF. CDR3 sequence (DNA): TGTGCCAGCAGGGGACTAGCGGGAGAGACCCAGTACTTC.

This clonotype was seen ten or more times. This chain links TRBV18 with TRBJ2-3; D uncertain. V lost 3 bases and J 2 bases, leaving 6 bases between the germline ends. This CDR3 spans 13 amino acids. Germline values: CDR1 KGHSH, CDR2 LQKENI. CDR3 loop: CASSPALTDTQYF. DNA of the CDR3: TGTGCCAGCTCACCCGCCCTCACAGATACGCAGTATTTT. The full variable domain, in which reference TRBV18 and TRBJ2-3 provide the parts outside the CDR3, is NAGVMQNPRHLVRRRGQEARLRCSPMKGHSHVYWYRQLPEEGLKFMVYLQKENIIDESGMPKERFSAEFPKEGPSILRIQQVVRGDSAAYFCASSPALTDTQYFGPGTRLTVL.

The table lists this clonotype with a few counts. A much more abundant neighbour one base away suggests this may be a read error. CDR3 region: CASQSDRNIEAFF. DNA of the CDR3: TGTGCCAGCCAATCTGACAGGAACATTGAAGCTTTCTTT. The chain couples TRBV2 to TRBJ1-1; perhaps TRBD1 as D (6 bases). Germline CDR1 reads SNHLY; CDR2 reads FYNNEI. This CDR3 region has 13 residues.

This chain joins TRBV20-1 and TRBJ2-7, with TRBD2 matching 14 bases. The ends lost 3 bases at V and 6 bases at J; junction bases unmatched: 1. This CDR3 is built from 13 residues. Germline CDR1 and CDR2: DFQATT and SNEGSKA (reference sequence). CDR3 loop: CSARGTSGSEQYF. Here the CDR3 DNA reads TGCAGTGCTAGGGGGACTAGCGGGAGCGAGCAGTACTTC.

This clonotype came up many times. This sequence joins TRBV7-9 and TRBJ2-5, with D tentatively TRBD2 (5 bases). The CDR3 length is 15 residues. The V gene lost 5 bases and the J gene lost 1 base, with 14 bases spanning the gap. The V gene's germline CDR1 is SEHNR and CDR2 FQNEAQ (reference sequence). Written as DNA, the CDR3 is TGTGCCAGCAGCCTCAGACGAAGCGGCCAAGAGACCCAGTACTTC. This translates into CASSLRRSGQETQYF.

This chain links TRBV12-3 or TRBV12-4 with TRBJ2-7; 8 positions agree with TRBD1. After removal of 6 bases from V and 1 base from J, the junction contained 14 bases not matched to a gene. This CDR3 is built from 17 residues. CDR3 DNA sequence: TGTGCCAGCAGGCGTAGCTCAGGGGGCTGGGGGTCCTACGAGCAGTACTTC. Amino acid sequence: CASRRSSGGWGSYEQYF.

The chain uses TRBV6-1 and TRBJ2-1; possibly TRBD1 or TRBD2 for D (5 bases each). V dropped 8 bases and J dropped 8 bases, with 13 bases sitting between them. Germline CDR1 and CDR2: MNHNS and SASEGT. This CDR3 contains 12 residues. For the CDR3, the DNA is TGTGCCAGCTCTTGGGGGTTGGATGAGCAGTTCTTC. Protein product: CASSWGLDEQFF.

This clonotype was seen only a few times. The chain uses TRBV10-2 and TRBJ1-4; 8 nucleotides agree with TRBD1. The CDR3 runs 14 residues. CDR1 is WSHSY and CDR2 is SAAADI in the germline V gene. V trimming: 4 bases; J trimming: 8 bases; junction bases outside the gene matches: 6. Written as DNA, the CDR3 is TGCGCCAGCAGTGTACTCGGGACAGGCGAAAAACTGTTTTTT. Its protein is CASSVLGTGEKLFF.

This rearrangement joins TRBV2 to TRBJ2-1; 9 positions match TRBD2. J was trimmed by 5 bases and V by 4 bases; bases with no gene match: 9. The V gene's germline CDR1 is SNHLY and CDR2 FYNNEI. The CDR3 totals 16 residues. The CDR3 sequence: CASSGGSGGPHNEQFF. CDR3 nucleotides: TGTGCCAGCAGTGGGGGTAGCGGGGGACCCCACAATGAGCAGTTCTTC. Using reference TRBV2 and TRBJ2-1 for the parts outside the CDR3, the full variable domain is EPEVTQTPSHQVTQMGQEVILRCVPISNHLYFYWYRQILGQKVEFLVSFYNNEISEKSEIFDDQFSVERPDGSNFTLKIRSTKLEDSAMYFCASSGGSGGPHNEQFFGPGTRLTVL.

This clonotype appeared many times. The chain couples TRBV27 to TRBJ1-5; D call uncertain. Trimming left V 0 bases short and J 6 bases short, with 12 bases between. This CDR3 region has 15 residues. Looked up from germline, CDR1 is MNHEY and CDR2 is SMNVEV (reference sequence). The CDR3 loop reads CASSLSSQPGQPQHF. The CDR3, as DNA: TGTGCCAGCAGTTTATCTAGCCAGCCGGGTCAGCCCCAGCATTTT.

The rearrangement joins TRBV20-1 to TRBJ2-7; D not resolved. This CDR3 region has 14 residues. V was pared by 1 base and J by 2 bases, with 12 bases between. Germline V lookup: CDR1 DFQATT, CDR2 SNEGSKA (reference sequence). This CDR3 reads CSARARDWAYEQYF. The CDR3 bases are TGCAGTGCTAGAGCCAGAGACTGGGCCTACGAGCAGTACTTC.

This clonotype was picked up many times. The V gene is TRBV6-1, the J gene TRBJ2-7, with TRBD2 matching 10 bases. The CDR3 is 20 amino acids. J lost 2 bases, V lost 7 bases, and 23 bases had no gene match. Germline V gives CDR1 MNHNS, CDR2 SASEGT. CDR3 nucleotide sequence: TGTGCCAGCATGGCGGCAGAACTAGCGGGAAGGGGCCGAGGGGCCTACGAGCAGTACTTC. This gives the protein CASMAAELAGRGRGAYEQYF.

This clonotype came up many times. The J gene is TRBJ1-6, the V gene TRBV7-2; tentatively, D is TRBD1 (6 bases). The CDR3 spans 15 residues. V dropped 1 base and J dropped 6 bases, with 10 bases sitting between them. Germline V lookup: CDR1 SGHTA, CDR2 FQGNSA. CDR3 sequence (DNA): TGTGCCAGCAGCTTAGTGGGGGGCGGTAATTCACCCCTCCACTTT. Protein: CASSLVGGGNSPLHF.

The rearrangement joins TRBV28 to TRBJ2-5; 9 bases line up with TRBD2. Germline lookup yields CDR1 MDHEN and CDR2 SYDVKM. With 2 bases clipped from V and 5 bases from J, the junction kept 6 bases outside the gene matches. The CDR3 is 15 residues long. This chain's CDR3 is CASSLMAGGGETQYF. The CDR3 coding sequence is TGTGCCAGCAGTTTAATGGCGGGAGGGGGGGAGACCCAGTACTTC.

This clonotype was found many times. A much larger clone sits a single nucleotide away, making a read error possible. The chain combines TRBV12-3 or TRBV12-4 with TRBJ1-1; D is uncertain. V was shortened by 3 bases and J by 4 bases, with 6 bases between the two germline ends. The CDR3 sequence is 12 residues long. As DNA, the CDR3 is TGTGCCAGCAGTTTTGTGGGCACTGAAGCTTTCTTT. Its protein product is CASSFVGTEAFF.

This chain uses TRBV11-3 with TRBJ2-2, with a weak D call TRBD2 (5 bases). Between the trimmed V and J ends, which lost 3 bases and 7 bases, there was a span of 15 bases. The CDR3 extends over 15 amino acids. Germline V gene data show CDR1 as SGHNT and CDR2 as YENEEA. CDR3 region: CASSFPPSNFGELFF. DNA of the CDR3: TGTGCCAGCAGCTTCCCCCCTAGCAACTTCGGGGAGCTGTTTTTT.

This clonotype has more than one count but fewer than ten. The V gene is TRBV29-1, the J gene TRBJ2-3; 12 nucleotides align to TRBD1. The CDR3 has 14 amino acids. J was trimmed by 4 bases and V by 3 bases; bases with no gene match: 2. Germline CDR1 and CDR2: SQVTM and ANQGSEA. CDR3 DNA sequence: TGCAGCGTTGAGGGGACAGGGGGCGCAGATACGCAGTATTTT. Its translation: CSVEGTGGADTQYF.

This clonotype showed up many times. The chain is built from TRBV12-3 or TRBV12-4 and TRBJ2-3; 11 nucleotides match TRBD2. J gave up 6 bases and V 3 bases, and 8 bases lay outside the gene matches. This CDR3 region has 16 residues. The DNA for the CDR3 is TGTGCCAGCAGTTTCGGGACTAGCGGAGGGCCCGATACGCAGTATTTT. This sequence encodes CASSFGTSGGPDTQYF.

This clonotype was counted ten times or more. The gene calls are TRBV11-2 and TRBJ2-7, with D tentatively TRBD2 (6 bases). This CDR3 has 12 amino acids. Per the germline V gene, CDR1 is SGHAT and CDR2 is FQNNGV. V was pared by 3 bases and J by 6 bases, with 9 bases between. The CDR3 DNA follows: TGTGCCAGCAGCTTTGGAGGGTCCGAGCAGTACTTC. This encodes CASSFGGSEQYF.

J is TRBJ2-3 and V is TRBV15; D perhaps matches TRBD2 (6 bases). V lost 6 bases and J 11 bases, leaving 18 bases between the germline ends. CDR1 LNHNV and CDR2 YYDKDF come from the germline V gene (reference sequence). The CDR3 spans 13 residues. The CDR3 region is CATSYRLGWGQYF. In nucleotides, the CDR3 is TGTGCCACCAGTTACAGACTAGGCTGGGGGCAGTATTTT. Combining the CDR3 with reference TRBV15 and TRBJ2-3 gives the whole variable domain DAMVIQNPRYQVTQFGKPVTLSCSQTLNHNVMYWYQQKSSQAPKLLFHYYDKDFNNEADTPDNFQSRRPNTSFCFLDIRSPGLGDTAMYLCATSYRLGWGQYFGPGTRLTVL.

The chain employs TRBV15 and TRBJ2-1, with TRBD1 matching over 7 bases. With V trimmed by 1 base and J by 2 bases, 5 bases remained unmatched. The CDR3 runs 16 residues. Germline CDR1 LNHNV, CDR2 YYDKDF (reference sequence). The CDR3 DNA is TGTGCCACCAGCAGAGTCCGGGACAGTACCTACAATGAGCAGTTCTTC. The encoded protein is CATSRVRDSTYNEQFF.

This clonotype was detected many times. This chain links TRBV9 with TRBJ2-1, with a tentative D call TRBD2 (6 bases). Looked up from germline, CDR1 is SGDLS and CDR2 is YYNGEE. Trimming shortened V by 0 bases and J by 4 bases, and 17 bases separated the two germline ends. This CDR3 region has 17 residues. The CDR3 spells CASSVGGRREFYNEQFF. In nucleotides, the CDR3 is TGTGCCAGCAGCGTAGGAGGTAGGAGGGAGTTTTACAATGAGCAGTTCTTC.

V is TRBV20-1 and J is TRBJ2-7, with 9 bases aligning to TRBD1. Germline V gives CDR1 DFQATT, CDR2 SNEGSKA (reference sequence). The CDR3 has 14 residues. After removal of 5 bases from V and 2 bases from J, the junction contained 7 bases not matched to a gene. CDR3 loop: CSASRQGGAYEQYF. CDR3 coding DNA: TGCAGTGCTTCTCGACAGGGGGGTGCCTACGAGCAGTACTTC.

This clonotype was recorded at least ten times. V usage is TRBV2 and J usage is TRBJ2-1; 11 bases are shared with TRBD2. This CDR3 spans 16 amino acids. V dropped 2 bases and J dropped 2; count of bases not matched to a gene: 2. Germline assignment: CDR1 SNHLY and CDR2 FYNNEI. This CDR3 is CASSELAGGPYNEQFF. The CDR3 DNA reads TGTGCCAGCAGTGAATTAGCGGGAGGGCCCTACAATGAGCAGTTCTTC.

Ten or more counts support this clonotype. The CDR3 bases are TGTGCCAGCAGCCTTAGCGGGAGTGATACGCAGTATTTT. This encodes CASSLSGSDTQYF. The gene calls are TRBV28 and TRBJ2-3; 9 positions agree with TRBD2. V was clipped by 6 bases and J by 6 bases; unmatched bases: 4. CDR1 and CDR2 (germline): MDHEN, SYDVKM. The CDR3 sequence is 13 residues long.

This clonotype was detected ten times or more. J is TRBJ2-1 and V is TRBV24-1; TRBD2 agrees at 7 bases. Germline V gene data show CDR1 as KGHDR and CDR2 as SFDVKD. Losses at the gene ends were 0 bases for V and 8 bases for J; bases not matched to a gene: 6. The CDR3 extends over 15 amino acids. The DNA of the CDR3 is TGTGCCACCAGTGATTTGGGCGGGAGTAAGCATGAGCAGTTCTTC. Its translation is CATSDLGGSKHEQFF.

V usage is TRBV28 and J usage is TRBJ2-7; D not resolved. The CDR3 spans 13 residues. The V and J ends lost 6 bases and 2 bases respectively, with 11 bases between them. CDR1 and CDR2 (germline): MDHEN, SYDVKM. Here the CDR3 DNA reads TGTGCCAGCAGATTCTCTAGGACCTACGAGCAGTACTTC. Encoded protein: CASRFSRTYEQYF.

This clonotype came up many times. The chain combines TRBV29-1 with TRBJ2-7, with TRBD2 matching 9 bases. CDR1 and CDR2 from the germline V gene are SQVTM and ANQGSEA. The junction had 11 bases not matched to a gene; V was cut back by 3 bases and J by 5 bases. The CDR3 is 15 amino acids. The CDR3 DNA is TGCAGCGTTGAGCCTAGCGGGGAGTCGTCCCACGAGCAGTACTTC. It translates to CSVEPSGESSHEQYF.

This chain links TRBV3-1 with TRBJ2-6; D is undetermined. V dropped 1 base and J dropped 0 bases, with 7 bases sitting between them. From germline, CDR1 is LGHDT and CDR2 YNNKEL (reference sequence). The CDR3 runs 16 residues. This CDR3 reads CASSQARLSGANVLTF. The CDR3 region has the DNA TGTGCCAGCAGCCAAGCGCGGCTCTCTGGGGCCAACGTCCTGACTTTC.

This rearrangement joins TRBV20-1 to TRBJ2-2; 10 bases match TRBD2. The germline CDR1 and CDR2 sequences are DFQATT and SNEGSKA (reference sequence). V lost 6 bases and J lost 5; bases outside the gene matches: 12. The CDR3 totals 16 residues. For the CDR3, the DNA is TGCAGTGCGGTGGGGGGGCAGCGGGAGGGAACCGGGGAGCTGTTTTTT. Its translation: CSAVGGQREGTGELFF.